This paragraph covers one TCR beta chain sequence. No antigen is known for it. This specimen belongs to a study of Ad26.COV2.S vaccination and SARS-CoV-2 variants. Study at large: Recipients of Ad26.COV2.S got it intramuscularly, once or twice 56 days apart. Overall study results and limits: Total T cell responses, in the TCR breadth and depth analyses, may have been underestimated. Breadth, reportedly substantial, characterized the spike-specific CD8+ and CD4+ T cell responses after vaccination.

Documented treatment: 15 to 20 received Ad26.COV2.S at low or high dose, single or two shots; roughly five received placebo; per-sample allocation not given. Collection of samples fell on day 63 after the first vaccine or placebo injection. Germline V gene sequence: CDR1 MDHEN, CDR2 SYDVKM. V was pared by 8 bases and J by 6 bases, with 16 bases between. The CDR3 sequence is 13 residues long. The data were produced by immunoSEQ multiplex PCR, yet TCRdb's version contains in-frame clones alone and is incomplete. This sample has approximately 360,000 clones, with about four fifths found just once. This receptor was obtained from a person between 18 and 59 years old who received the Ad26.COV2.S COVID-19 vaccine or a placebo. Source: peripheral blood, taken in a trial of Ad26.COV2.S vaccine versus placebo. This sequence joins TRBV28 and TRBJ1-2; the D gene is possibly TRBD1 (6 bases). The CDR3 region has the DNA TGTGCCAGCGGCAAGGGACAATGGAATGGCTACACCTTC. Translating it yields CASGKGQWNGYTF.